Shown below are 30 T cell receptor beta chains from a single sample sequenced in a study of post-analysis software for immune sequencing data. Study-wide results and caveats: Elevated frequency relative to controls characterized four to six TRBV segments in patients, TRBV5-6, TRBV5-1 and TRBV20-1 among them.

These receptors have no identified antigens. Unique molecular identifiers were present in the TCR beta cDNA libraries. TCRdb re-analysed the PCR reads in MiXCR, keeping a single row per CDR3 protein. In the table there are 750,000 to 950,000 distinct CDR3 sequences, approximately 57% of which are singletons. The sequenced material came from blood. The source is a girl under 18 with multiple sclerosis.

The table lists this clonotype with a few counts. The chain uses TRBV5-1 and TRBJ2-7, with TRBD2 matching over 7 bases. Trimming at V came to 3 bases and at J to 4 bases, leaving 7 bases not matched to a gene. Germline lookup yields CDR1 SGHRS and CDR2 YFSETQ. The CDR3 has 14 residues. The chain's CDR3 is CASSSSGILYEQYF. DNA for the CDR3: TGCGCCAGCAGCTCCAGCGGGATCCTTTACGAGCAGTACTTC.

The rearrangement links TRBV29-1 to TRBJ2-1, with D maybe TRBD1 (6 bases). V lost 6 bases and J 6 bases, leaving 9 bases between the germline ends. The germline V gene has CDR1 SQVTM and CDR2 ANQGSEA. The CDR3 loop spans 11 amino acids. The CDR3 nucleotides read TGCAGCGTCAGGGGCCTCAATGAGCAGTTCTTC. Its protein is CSVRGLNEQFF.

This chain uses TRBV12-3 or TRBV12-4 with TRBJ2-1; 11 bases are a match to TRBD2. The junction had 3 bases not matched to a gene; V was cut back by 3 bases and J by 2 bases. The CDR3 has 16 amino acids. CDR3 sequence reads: CASSFRGLAAYNEQFF. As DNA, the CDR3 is TGTGCCAGCAGTTTTCGGGGACTAGCGGCCTACAATGAGCAGTTCTTC.

In DNA form, the CDR3 reads TGCAGTGCTAGCAGCGGGAGGGCCCCCTACGAGCAGTACTTC. It yields the protein CSASSGRAPYEQYF. V usage is TRBV20-1 and J usage is TRBJ2-7; 10 bases are shared with TRBD2. The CDR3 consists of 14 residues. CDR1 DFQATT and CDR2 SNEGSKA come from the germline V gene (reference sequence). V gave up 3 bases and J gave up 2 bases; unmatched junction bases: 4.

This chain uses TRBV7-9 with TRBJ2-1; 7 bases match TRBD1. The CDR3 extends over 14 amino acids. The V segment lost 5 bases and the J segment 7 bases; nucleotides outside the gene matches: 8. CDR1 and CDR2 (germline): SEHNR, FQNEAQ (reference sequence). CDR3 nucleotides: TGTGCCAGCAGCCAACAGGGGAGTCATAATGAGCAGTTCTTC. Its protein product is CASSQQGSHNEQFF.

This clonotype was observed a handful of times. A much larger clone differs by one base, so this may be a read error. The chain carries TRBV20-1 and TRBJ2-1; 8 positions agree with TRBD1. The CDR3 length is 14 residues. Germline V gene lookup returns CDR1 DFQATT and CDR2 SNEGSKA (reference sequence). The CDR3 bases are TGCAGTGCCATTGGGACAGGCTATAACAATGGGCAGTTCTTC. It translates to CSAIGTGYNNGQFF.

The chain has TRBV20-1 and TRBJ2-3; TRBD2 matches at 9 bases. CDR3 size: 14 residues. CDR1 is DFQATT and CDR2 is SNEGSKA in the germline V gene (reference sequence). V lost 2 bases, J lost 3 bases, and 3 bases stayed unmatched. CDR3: CSARIAGATDTQYF. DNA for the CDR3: TGCAGTGCTAGAATAGCGGGGGCAACAGATACGCAGTATTTT.

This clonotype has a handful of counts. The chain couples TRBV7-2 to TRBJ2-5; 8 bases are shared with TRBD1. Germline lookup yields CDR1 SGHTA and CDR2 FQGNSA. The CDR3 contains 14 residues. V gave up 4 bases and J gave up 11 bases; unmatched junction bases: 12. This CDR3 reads CASSSDRGRGEQYF. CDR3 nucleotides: TGTGCCAGCAGCTCCGACAGGGGAAGGGGGGAGCAGTACTTC. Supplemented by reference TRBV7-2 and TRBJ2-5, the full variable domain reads GAGVSQSPSNKVTEKGKDVELRCDPISGHTALYWYRQSLGQGLEFLIYFQGNSAPDKSGLPSDRFSAERTGGSVSTLTIQRTQQEDSAVYLCASSSDRGRGEQYFGPGTRLLVL.

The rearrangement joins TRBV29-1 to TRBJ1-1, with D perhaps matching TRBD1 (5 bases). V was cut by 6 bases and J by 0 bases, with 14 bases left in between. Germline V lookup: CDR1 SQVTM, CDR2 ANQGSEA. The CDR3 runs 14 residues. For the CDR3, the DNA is TGCAGCGTCCCTGGGGCAGGGATGAACACTGAAGCTTTCTTT. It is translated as CSVPGAGMNTEAFF.

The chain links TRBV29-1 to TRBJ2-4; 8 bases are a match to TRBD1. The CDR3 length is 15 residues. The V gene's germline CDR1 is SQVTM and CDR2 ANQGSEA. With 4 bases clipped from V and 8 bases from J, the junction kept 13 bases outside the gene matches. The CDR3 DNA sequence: TGCAGCGTTGTGACAGGGGATCTTCCGGGGGACATTCAGTACTTC. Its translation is CSVVTGDLPGDIQYF.

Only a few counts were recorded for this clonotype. CDR3 residues: CAWSAPNIKAPYNEQFF. CDR3 sequence (DNA): TGTGCCTGGAGTGCTCCAAATATAAAGGCCCCCTACAATGAGCAGTTCTTC. The chain combines TRBV30 with TRBJ2-1; D remains ambiguous. Germline V lookup: CDR1 GTSNPN, CDR2 SVGIG (reference sequence). There are 17 residues in the CDR3. Trimming stripped 1 base from V and 2 bases from J, with 18 bases between.

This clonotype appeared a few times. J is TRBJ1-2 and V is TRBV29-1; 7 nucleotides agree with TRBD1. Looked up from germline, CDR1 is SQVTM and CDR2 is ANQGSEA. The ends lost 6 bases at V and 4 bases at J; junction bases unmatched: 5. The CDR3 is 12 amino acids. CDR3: CSVDRITYGYTF. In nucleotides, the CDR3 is TGCAGCGTGGACAGGATTACCTATGGCTACACCTTC.

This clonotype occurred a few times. In DNA form, the CDR3 reads TGTGCCAGCAGCCAACCGCCCAGGGCAGGGTTTCCCTACGAGCAGTACTTC. This codes for CASSQPPRAGFPYEQYF. V usage is TRBV7-2 and J usage is TRBJ2-7; TRBD1 might be the D (5 bases). V shed 5 bases and J shed 2 bases, with 22 bases lying between them. Germline-derived CDR1 and CDR2 are SGHTA and FQGNSA. The CDR3 is made up of 17 amino acids.

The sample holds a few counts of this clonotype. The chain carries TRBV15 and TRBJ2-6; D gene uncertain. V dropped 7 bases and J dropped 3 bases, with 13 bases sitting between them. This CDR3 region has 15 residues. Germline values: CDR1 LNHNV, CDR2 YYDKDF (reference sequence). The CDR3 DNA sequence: TGTGCCACCAAGTTGGAGAGCTATGGGGCCAACGTCCTGACTTTC. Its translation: CATKLESYGANVLTF. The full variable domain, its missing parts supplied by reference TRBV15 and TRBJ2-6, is DAMVIQNPRYQVTQFGKPVTLSCSQTLNHNVMYWYQQKSSQAPKLLFHYYDKDFNNEADTPDNFQSRRPNTSFCFLDIRSPGLGDTAMYLCATKLESYGANVLTFGAGSRLTVL.

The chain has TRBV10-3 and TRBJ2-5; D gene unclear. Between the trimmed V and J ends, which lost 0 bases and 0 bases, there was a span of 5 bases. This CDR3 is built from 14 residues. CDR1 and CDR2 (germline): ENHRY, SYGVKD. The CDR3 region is CAISESSNQETQYF. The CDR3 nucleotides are TGTGCCATCAGTGAGTCTAGTAACCAAGAGACCCAGTACTTC.

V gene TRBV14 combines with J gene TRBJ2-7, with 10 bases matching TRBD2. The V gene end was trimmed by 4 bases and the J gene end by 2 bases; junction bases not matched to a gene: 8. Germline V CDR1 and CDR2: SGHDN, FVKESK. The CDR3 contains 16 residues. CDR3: CASSPFTSGKTYEQYF. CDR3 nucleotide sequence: TGTGCCAGCAGCCCCTTCACTAGCGGGAAGACCTACGAGCAGTACTTC.

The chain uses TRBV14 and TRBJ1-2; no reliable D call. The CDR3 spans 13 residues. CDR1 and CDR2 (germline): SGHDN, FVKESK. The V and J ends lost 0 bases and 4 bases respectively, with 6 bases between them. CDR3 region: CASSQDRTYGYTF. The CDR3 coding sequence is TGTGCCAGCAGCCAAGACAGGACCTATGGCTACACCTTC. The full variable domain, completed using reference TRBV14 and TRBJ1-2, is EAGVTQFPSHSVIEKGQTVTLRCDPISGHDNLYWYRRVMGKEIKFLLHFVKESKQDESGMPNNRFLAERTGGTYSTLKVQPAELEDSGVYFCASSQDRTYGYTFGSGTRLTVV.

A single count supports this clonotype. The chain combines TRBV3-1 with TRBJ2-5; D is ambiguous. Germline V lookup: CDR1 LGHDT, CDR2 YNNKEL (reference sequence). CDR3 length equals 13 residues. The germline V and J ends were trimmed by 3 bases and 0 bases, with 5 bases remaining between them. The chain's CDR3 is CASSHPYQETQYF. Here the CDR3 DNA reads TGTGCCAGCAGCCACCCGTACCAAGAGACCCAGTACTTC.

Written as DNA, the CDR3 is TGTGCCAGCAGTTACTCGGCAGAATCTTATGGCTACACCTTC. Translation gives CASSYSAESYGYTF. This chain joins TRBV6-5 and TRBJ1-2; D not certain. Trimming cost V 0 bases and J 5 bases, with 10 bases left between them. CDR3 length equals 14 residues. The germline V gene encodes CDR1 MNHEY and CDR2 SVGAGI.

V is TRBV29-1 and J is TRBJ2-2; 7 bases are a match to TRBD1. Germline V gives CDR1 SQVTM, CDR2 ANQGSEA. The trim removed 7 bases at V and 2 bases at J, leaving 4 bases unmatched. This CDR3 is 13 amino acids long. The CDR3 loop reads CSAGQKNTGELFF. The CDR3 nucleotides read TGCAGCGCGGGACAGAAAAACACCGGGGAGCTGTTTTTT.

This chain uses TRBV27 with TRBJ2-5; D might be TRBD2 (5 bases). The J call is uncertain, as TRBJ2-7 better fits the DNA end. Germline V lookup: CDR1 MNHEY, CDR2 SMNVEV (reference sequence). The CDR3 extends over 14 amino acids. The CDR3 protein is CASSLTGTAHEQYF. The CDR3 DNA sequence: TGTGCCAGCAGTTTAACGGGAACCGCCCACGAGCAGTACTTC.

The CDR3 here is CSVGAGLAEAFF. The CDR3 DNA follows: TGCAGCGTCGGGGCGGGACTAGCGGAAGCTTTCTTT. The chain uses TRBV29-1 and TRBJ1-1, with a tentative D call TRBD1 (5 bases). V shed 6 bases and J shed 8 bases, with 16 bases lying between them. Looked up from germline, CDR1 is SQVTM and CDR2 is ANQGSEA. This CDR3 region has 12 residues. Full variable domain (rest looked up from reference TRBV29-1 and TRBJ1-1): SAVISQKPSRDICQRGTSLTIQCQVDSQVTMMFWYRQQPGQSLTLIATANQGSEATYESGFVIDKFPISRPNLTFSTLTVSNMSPEDSSIYLCSVGAGLAEAFFGQGTRLTVV.

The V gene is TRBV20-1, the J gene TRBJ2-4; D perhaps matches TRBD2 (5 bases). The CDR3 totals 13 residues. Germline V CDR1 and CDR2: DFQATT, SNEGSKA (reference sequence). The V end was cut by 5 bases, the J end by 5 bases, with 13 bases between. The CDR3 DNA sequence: TGCAGTGCTCCGGGCCCGCGGGAAAACATTCAGTACTTC. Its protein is CSAPGPRENIQYF.

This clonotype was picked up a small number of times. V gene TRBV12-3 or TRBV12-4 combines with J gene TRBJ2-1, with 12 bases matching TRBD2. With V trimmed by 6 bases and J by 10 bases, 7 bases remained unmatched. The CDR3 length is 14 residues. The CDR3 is CASRLAGGRGEQFF. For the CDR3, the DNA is TGTGCCAGCAGGCTAGCGGGGGGGCGTGGAGAGCAGTTCTTC.

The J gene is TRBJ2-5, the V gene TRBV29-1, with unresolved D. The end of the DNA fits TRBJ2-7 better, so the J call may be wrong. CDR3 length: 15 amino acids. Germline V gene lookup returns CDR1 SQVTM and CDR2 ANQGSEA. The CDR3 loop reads CSVAFRSLGTYEQYF. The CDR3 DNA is TGCAGCGTTGCATTTAGATCCCTAGGAACGTACGAGCAGTACTTC.

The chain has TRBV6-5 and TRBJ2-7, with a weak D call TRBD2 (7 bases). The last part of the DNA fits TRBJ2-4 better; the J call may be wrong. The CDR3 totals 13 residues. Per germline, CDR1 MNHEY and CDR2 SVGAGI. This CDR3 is CASRGGGKNIQYF. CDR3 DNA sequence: TGTGCCAGCCGGGGAGGGGGCAAAAACATTCAGTACTTC.

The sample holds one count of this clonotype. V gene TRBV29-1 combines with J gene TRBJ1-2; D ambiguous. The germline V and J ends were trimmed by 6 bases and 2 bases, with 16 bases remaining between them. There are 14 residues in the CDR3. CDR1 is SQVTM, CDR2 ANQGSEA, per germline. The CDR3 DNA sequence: TGCAGCGTCGGAAGAGGGCAGGAAAACTATGGCTACACCTTC. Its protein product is CSVGRGQENYGYTF.

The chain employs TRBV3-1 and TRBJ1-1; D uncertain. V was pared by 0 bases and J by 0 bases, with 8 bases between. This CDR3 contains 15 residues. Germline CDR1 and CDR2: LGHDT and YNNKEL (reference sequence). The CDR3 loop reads CASSQEWQMNTEAFF. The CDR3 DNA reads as TGTGCCAGCAGCCAAGAGTGGCAGATGAACACTGAAGCTTTCTTT. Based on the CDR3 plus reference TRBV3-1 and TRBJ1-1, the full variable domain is DTAVSQTPKYLVTQMGNDKSIKCEQNLGHDTMYWYKQDSKKFLKIMFSYNNKELIINETVPNRFSPKSPDKAHLNLHINSLELGDSAVYFCASSQEWQMNTEAFFGQGTRLTVV.

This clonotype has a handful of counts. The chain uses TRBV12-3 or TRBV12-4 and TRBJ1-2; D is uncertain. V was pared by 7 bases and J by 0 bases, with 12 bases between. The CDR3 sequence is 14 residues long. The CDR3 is CASTFSGANYGYTF. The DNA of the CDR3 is TGTGCCAGCACCTTTTCGGGAGCTAACTATGGCTACACCTTC.

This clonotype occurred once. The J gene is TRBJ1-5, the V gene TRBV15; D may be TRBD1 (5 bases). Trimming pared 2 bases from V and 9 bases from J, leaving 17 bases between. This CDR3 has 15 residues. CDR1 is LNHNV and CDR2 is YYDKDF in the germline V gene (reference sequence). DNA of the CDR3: TGTGCCACCAGCAGACCCCAGGGACCCGAATCGCCCCAGCATTTT. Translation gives CATSRPQGPESPQHF.